Sequencing of this TCR beta chain was carried out in a study of siplizumab effects on memory and regulatory T cells. Germline-derived CDR1 and CDR2 are KGHSH and LQKENI. The CDR3 loop spans 16 amino acids. V was clipped by 5 bases and J by 7 bases; unmatched bases: 12. The assay was immunoSEQ multiplex PCR, and TCRdb's table has in-frame clones only and misses some. The data contain over 85,000 clones, roughly 92% of them singletons. Study observations and caveats: Alloreactive sequences from unstimulated CD4+ memory cells fell significantly with siplizumab.

On this clone itself: The antigen remains unidentified.

The chain joins TRBV18 to TRBJ1-5; 9 nucleotides agree with TRBD1. The sequenced sample was CD4+ T cells sorted from blood. This receptor was taken from a human donor in good health. The CDR3 bases are TGTGCCAGCTCATTGGGACAGGGATCATCGAACCAGCCCCAGCATTTT. Protein product: CASSLGQGSSNQPQHF. Using reference TRBV18 and TRBJ1-5 for the parts outside the CDR3, the full variable domain is NAGVMQNPRHLVRRRGQEARLRCSPMKGHSHVYWYRQLPEEGLKFMVYLQKENIIDESGMPKERFSAEFPKEGPSILRIQQVVRGDSAAYFCASSLGQGSSNQPQHFGDGTRLSIL.